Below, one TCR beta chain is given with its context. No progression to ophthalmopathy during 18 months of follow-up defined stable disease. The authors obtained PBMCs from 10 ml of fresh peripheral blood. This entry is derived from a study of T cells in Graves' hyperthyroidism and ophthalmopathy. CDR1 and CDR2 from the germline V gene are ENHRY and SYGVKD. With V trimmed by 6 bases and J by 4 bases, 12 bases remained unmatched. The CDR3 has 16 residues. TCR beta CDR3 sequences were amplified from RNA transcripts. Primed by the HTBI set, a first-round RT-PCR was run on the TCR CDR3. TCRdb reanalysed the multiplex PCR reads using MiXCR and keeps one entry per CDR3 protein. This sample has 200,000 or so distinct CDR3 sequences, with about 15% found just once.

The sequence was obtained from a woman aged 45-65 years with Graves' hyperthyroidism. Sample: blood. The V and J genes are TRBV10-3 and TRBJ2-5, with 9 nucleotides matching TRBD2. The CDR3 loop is CAISDRTSDQSETQYF. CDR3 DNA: TGTGCCATCAGCGACCGGACTAGCGATCAATCAGAGACCCAGTACTTC.